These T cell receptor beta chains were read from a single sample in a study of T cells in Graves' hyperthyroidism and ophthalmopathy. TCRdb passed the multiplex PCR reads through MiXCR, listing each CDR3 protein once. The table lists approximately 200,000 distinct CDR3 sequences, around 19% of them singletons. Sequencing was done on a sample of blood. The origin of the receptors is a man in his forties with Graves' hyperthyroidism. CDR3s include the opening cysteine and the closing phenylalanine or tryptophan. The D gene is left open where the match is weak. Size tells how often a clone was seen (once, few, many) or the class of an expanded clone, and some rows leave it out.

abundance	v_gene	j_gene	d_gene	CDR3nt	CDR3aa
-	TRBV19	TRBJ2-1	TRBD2	TGTGCCAGTGGTTCCCGGGGAGTTGCGGGGGGGCGCGAGCAGTTCTTC	CASGSRGVAGGREQFF
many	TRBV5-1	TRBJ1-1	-	TGCGCCAGCAGCTTGGGAGGGGGGCCGGTTGACGCTGAAGCTTTCTTT	CASSLGGGPVDAEAFF
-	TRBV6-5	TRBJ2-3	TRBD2	TGTGCCAGCAGTTACCCGGGACTAGCGGGGGGGCAAGATACGCAGTATTTT	CASSYPGLAGGQDTQYF
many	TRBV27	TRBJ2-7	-	TGTGCCAGCAGTTTTGTTGTAGGAAGGATCTACGAGCAGTACTTC	CASSFVVGRIYEQYF
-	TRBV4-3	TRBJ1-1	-	TGCGCCAGCAGCCAAGGGGCAGGCTGGATGAACACTGAAGCTTTCTTT	CASSQGAGWMNTEAFF
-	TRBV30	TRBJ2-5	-	TGTGCCTGGAGTGAACGTGGGGGGACCCCGTACCAAGAGACCCAGTACTTC	CAWSERGGTPYQETQYF
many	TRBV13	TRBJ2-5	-	TGTGCCAGCAGCACCGGACTACAGGCTGAGACCCAGTACTTC	CASSTGLQAETQYF
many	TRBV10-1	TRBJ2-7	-	TGCGCCAGCAGTGAGGACGCCGAGCAGTACTTC	CASSEDAEQYF
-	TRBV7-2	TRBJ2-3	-	TGTGCCAGCAGCTTAGTTTTGGGCGGGGGCCCCACGCTAGATACGCAGTATTTT	CASSLVLGGGPTLDTQYF
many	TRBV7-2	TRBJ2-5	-	TGTGCCAGCAGCTTAGGTGGGGGGGCCGGAGAGACCCAGTACTTC	CASSLGGGAGETQYF
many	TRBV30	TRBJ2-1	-	TGTGCCTGGGGTGGAGGGTCCACCTACAATGAGCAGTTCTTC	CAWGGGSTYNEQFF
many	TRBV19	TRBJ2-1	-	TGTGCCAGTAGTATAGGGGCTAGTAAACTCACCTACAATGAGCAGTTCTTC	CASSIGASKLTYNEQFF
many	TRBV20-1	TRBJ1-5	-	TGCAGTGCTTACGGTCCATACGGGGACAATCAGCCCCAGCATTTT	CSAYGPYGDNQPQHF
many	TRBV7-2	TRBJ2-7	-	TGTGCCAGCAGCTTTTTTGCCCTAGTAACCACCTACGAGCAGTACTTC	CASSFFALVTTYEQYF
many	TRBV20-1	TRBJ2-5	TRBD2	TGCAGTGCTTCGACTAGCGGGGATGCGGAGACCCAGTACTTC	CSASTSGDAETQYF
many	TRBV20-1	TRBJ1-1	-	TGCAGTGCTAGAGCTGCCACGAGCACTGAAGCTTTCTTT	CSARAATSTEAFF
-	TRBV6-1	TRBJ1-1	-	TGTGCCAGCAGATCCGGGGCCGACTCCACTGAAGCTTTCTTT	CASRSGADSTEAFF
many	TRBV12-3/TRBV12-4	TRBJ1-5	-	TGTGCCAGCAGTTTCGGGGGGAGCAGCAATCAGCCCCAGCATTTT	CASSFGGSSNQPQHF
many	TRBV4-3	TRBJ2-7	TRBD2	TGCGCCAGCAGCCAGGTTTCGGGACTAGCGGTATACGAGCAGTACTTC	CASSQVSGLAVYEQYF
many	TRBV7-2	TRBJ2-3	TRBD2	TGTGCCAGCAGCTTCCGCGGGGGAGATACGCAGTATTTT	CASSFRGGDTQYF
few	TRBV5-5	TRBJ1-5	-	TGTGCCAGCAGCTTGAGCGTTTGGGGCAATCAGCCCCAGCATTTT	CASSLSVWGNQPQHF
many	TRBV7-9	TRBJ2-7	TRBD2	TGTGCCAGCAGCATCCCGGGAGGGCTGTACTTC	CASSIPGGLYF
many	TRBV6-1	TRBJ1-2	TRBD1	TGTGCCAGCAGTCCGAGGGGCAGGGGGAGGAACTATGGCTACACCTTC	CASSPRGRGRNYGYTF
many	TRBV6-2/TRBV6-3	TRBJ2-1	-	TGTGCCAGCAGCACTAGGTCTCAGCACAATGAGCAGTTCTTC	CASSTRSQHNEQFF
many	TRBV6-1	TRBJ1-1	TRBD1	TGTGCCAGCCACCCGAGGGGACAGGGGGCCGGGAACACTGAAGCTTTCTTT	CASHPRGQGAGNTEAFF
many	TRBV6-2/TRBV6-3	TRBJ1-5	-	TGTGCCAGCAGTTACAGGCCCCAAGGCAATCAGCCCCAGCATTTT	CASSYRPQGNQPQHF
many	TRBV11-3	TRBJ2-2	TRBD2	TGTGCCAGCAGCTTGGGACTAGGAGGGATCAACACCGGGGAGCTGTTTTTT	CASSLGLGGINTGELFF
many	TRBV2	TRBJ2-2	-	TGTGCCAGCAGGCAACAGGGAGGGGAAACCGGGGAGCTGTTTTTT	CASRQQGGETGELFF
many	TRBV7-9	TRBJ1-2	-	TGTGCCAGCTCCGCGGGGGGCGCTTTCTATGGCTACACCTTC	CASSAGGAFYGYTF
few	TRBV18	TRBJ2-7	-	TGTGCCAGCTCACCACTGTTCGGGGCACAGGGCCACGAGCAGTACTTC	CASSPLFGAQGHEQYF
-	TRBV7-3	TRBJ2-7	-	TGTGCCACCAGCCGGGACCTGAGCTCCTACGAGCAGTACTTC	CATSRDLSSYEQYF
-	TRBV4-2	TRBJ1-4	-	TGTGCCAGCAGCCAAGGACAGAGGGTGGGAAAACTGTTTTTT	CASSQGQRVGKLFF
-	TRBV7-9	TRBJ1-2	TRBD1	TGTGCCAGCACGATGGGAGGGGCAGGGGGCAACTATGGCTACACCTTC	CASTMGGAGGNYGYTF
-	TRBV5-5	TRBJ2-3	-	TGTGCCAGCAGCTCAGTACAGGGAGGGTTGGATACGCAGTATTTT	CASSSVQGGLDTQYF
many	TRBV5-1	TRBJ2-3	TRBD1	TGCGCCGGCAGCTCGGGTCAGGGGGCTCGCACAGATACGCAGTATTTT	CAGSSGQGARTDTQYF
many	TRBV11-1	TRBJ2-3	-	TGTGCCAGCAGCCCGACCCTTCATTCTACGCAGTATTTT	CASSPTLHSTQYF
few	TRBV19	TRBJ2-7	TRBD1	TGTGCCAGTAGTGCCGGGACAGACTTGATAGTTCCCTACGAGCAGTACTTC	CASSAGTDLIVPYEQYF
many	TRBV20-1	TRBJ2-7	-	TGCAGTGCTAGAGAGGTAGAAAGCTACGAGCAGTACTTC	CSAREVESYEQYF
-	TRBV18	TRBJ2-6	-	TGTGCCAGCTCACCACCGGACTTCTCTGGGGCCAACGTCCTGACTTTC	CASSPPDFSGANVLTF
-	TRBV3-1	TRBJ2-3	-	TGTGCCAGCAGCAGGGGTGCTAGCACAGATACGCAGTATTTT	CASSRGASTDTQYF
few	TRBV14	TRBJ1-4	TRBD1	TGTGCCAGCAGCCTTCGACAGGGGGCCTTCACTAATGAAAAACTGTTTTTT	CASSLRQGAFTNEKLFF
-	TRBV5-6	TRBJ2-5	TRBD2	TGTGCCAGCAGCTTGGCGCGGCAGTATCTTACTAGCGGGGAACAAGAGACCCAGTACTTC	CASSLARQYLTSGEQETQYF
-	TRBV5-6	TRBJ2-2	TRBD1	TGTGCCAGCAGCCTTAGGGGGCACCGCGCCACCGGGGAGCTGTTTTTT	CASSLRGHRATGELFF
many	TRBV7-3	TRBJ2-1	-	TGTGCCAGCAGCTCTTCTCCTCGGGGAATTAAGGATGAGCAGTTCTTC	CASSSSPRGIKDEQFF
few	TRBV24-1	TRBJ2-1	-	TGTGCCACCAGTGATGGAGGGGTCAACAATGAGCAGTTCTTC	CATSDGGVNNEQFF
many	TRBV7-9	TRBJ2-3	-	TGTGCCAGCAGCTTAGCGGGGGCTAGCGCATATACGCAGTATTTT	CASSLAGASAYTQYF
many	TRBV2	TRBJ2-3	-	TGTGCCAGCAGTGACCAGGGGCCAGATACGCAGTATTTT	CASSDQGPDTQYF
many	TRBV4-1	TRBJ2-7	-	TGCGCCAGCAGCCAAGATAAGGGGTTGAACGAGCAGTACTTC	CASSQDKGLNEQYF
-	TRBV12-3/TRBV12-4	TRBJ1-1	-	TGTGCCAGCAGTTTGAGGGGGGTGGTGAACACTGAAGCTTTCTTT	CASSLRGVVNTEAFF
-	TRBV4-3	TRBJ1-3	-	TGCGCCAGCAGCCAAGAACCGAACTCTGGAAACACCATATATTTT	CASSQEPNSGNTIYF
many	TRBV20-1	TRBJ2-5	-	TGCAGTGCTCGGGACCAAGAGACCCAGTACTTC	CSARDQETQYF
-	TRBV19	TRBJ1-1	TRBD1	TGTGCCAGTAGGGACAGGGGGAGGACTGAAGCTTTCTTT	CASRDRGRTEAFF
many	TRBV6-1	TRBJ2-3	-	TGTGCCAGCAGTGAAAGTCGGAGTAGTTCAGATACGCAGTATTTT	CASSESRSSSDTQYF
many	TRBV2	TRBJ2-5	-	TGTGCCAGCAGGAGAGAACAGGGATTCCAAGAGACCCAGTACTTC	CASRREQGFQETQYF
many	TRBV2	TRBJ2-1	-	TGTGCCAGCAGTGGGGCCAATGAGCAGTTCTTC	CASSGANEQFF
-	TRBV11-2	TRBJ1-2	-	TGTGCCAGCAGCTTAGCCAGGGTTTATGGCTACACCTTC	CASSLARVYGYTF
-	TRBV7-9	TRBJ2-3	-	TGTGCCAGCAGCGCCCCGGGAATAAGCACAGATACGCAGTATTTT	CASSAPGISTDTQYF
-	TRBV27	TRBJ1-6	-	TGTGCCAGCAAAACGCTCGGACAGTCCTTCTATAATTCACCCCTCCACTTT	CASKTLGQSFYNSPLHF